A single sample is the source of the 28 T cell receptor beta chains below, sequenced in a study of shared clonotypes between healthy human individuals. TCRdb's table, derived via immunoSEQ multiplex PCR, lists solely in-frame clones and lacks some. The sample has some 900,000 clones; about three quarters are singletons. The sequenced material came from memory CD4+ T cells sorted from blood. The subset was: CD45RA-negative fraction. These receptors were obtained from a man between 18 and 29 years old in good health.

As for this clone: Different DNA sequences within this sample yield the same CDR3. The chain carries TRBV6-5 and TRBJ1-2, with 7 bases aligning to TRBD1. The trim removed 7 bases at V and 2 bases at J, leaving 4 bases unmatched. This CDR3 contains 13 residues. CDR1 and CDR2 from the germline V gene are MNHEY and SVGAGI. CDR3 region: CASTPTGNYGYTF. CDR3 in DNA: TGTGCCAGCACTCCGACAGGGAACTATGGCTACACCTTC.

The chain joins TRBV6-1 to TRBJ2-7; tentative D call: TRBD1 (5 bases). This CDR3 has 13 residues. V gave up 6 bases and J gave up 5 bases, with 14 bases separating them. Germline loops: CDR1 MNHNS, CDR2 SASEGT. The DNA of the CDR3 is TGTGCCAGCAGGGCCGGGCAGGGCAACGAGCAGTACTTC. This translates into CASRAGQGNEQYF.

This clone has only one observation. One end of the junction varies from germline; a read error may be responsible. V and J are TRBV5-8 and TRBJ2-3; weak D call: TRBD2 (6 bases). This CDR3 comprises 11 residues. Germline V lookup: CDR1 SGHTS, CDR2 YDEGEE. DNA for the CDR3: TGTGCCAGCAGCTTGGACTTCGTAGCGGATTTT. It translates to CASSLDFVADF.

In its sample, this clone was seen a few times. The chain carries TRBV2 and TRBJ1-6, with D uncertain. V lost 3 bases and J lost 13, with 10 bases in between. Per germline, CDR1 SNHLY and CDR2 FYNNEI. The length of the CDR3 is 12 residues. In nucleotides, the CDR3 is TGTGCCAGCAGTGACAATTCTAGCCCCCTCCACTTT. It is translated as CASSDNSSPLHF. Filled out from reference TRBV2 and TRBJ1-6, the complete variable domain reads EPEVTQTPSHQVTQMGQEVILRCVPISNHLYFYWYRQILGQKVEFLVSFYNNEISEKSEIFDDQFSVERPDGSNFTLKIRSTKLEDSAMYFCASSDNSSPLHFGNGTRLTVT.

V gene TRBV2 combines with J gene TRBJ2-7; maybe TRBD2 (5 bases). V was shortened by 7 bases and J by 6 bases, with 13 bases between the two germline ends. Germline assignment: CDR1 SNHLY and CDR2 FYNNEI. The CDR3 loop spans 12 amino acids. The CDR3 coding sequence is TGTGCCAGCACGAGGGCGGCTCTCGAGCAGTACTTC. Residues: CASTRAALEQYF.

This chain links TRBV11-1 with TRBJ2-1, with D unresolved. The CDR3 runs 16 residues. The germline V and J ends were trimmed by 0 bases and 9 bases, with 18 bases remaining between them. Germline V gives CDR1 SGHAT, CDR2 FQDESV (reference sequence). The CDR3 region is CASSLAPPSQFGEQFF. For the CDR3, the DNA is TGTGCCAGCAGCTTAGCCCCACCCAGTCAGTTTGGTGAGCAGTTCTTC. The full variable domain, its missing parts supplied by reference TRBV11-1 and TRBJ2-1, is EAEVAQSPRYKITEKSQAVAFWCDPISGHATLYWYRQILGQGPELLVQFQDESVVDDSQLPKDRFSAERLKGVDSTLKIQPAELGDSAMYLCASSLAPPSQFGEQFFGPGTRLTVL.

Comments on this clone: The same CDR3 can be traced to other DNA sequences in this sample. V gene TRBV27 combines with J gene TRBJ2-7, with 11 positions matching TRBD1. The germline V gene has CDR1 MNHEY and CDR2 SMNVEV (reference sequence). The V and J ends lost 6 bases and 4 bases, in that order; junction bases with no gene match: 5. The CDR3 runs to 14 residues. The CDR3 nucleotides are TGTGCCAGCAGCACCGGGACAGGGGGTTACGAGCAGTACTTC. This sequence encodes CASSTGTGGYEQYF.

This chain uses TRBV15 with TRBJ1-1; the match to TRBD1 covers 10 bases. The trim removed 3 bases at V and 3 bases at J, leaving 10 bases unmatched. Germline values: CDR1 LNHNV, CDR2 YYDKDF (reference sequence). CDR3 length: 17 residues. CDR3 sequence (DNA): TGTGCCACCAGCAGTTACGGACAGGGGGAAGTGTACACTGAAGCTTTCTTT. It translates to CATSSYGQGEVYTEAFF. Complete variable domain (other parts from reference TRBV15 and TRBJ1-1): DAMVIQNPRYQVTQFGKPVTLSCSQTLNHNVMYWYQQKSSQAPKLLFHYYDKDFNNEADTPDNFQSRRPNTSFCFLDIRSPGLGDTAMYLCATSSYGQGEVYTEAFFGQGTRLTVV.

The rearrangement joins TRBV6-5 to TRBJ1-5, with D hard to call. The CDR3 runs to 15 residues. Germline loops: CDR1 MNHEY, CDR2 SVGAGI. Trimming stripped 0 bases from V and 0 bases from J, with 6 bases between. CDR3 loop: CASSYSKDSNQPQHF. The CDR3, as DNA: TGTGCCAGCAGTTACTCGAAGGATAGCAATCAGCCCCAGCATTTT.

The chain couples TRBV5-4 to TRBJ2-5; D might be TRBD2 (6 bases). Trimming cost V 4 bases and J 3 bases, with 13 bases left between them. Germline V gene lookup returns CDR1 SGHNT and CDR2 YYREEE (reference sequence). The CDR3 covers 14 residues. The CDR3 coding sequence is TGTGCCAGCAGCCGGAGGGACGTTAAAGAGACCCAGTACTTC. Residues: CASSRRDVKETQYF.

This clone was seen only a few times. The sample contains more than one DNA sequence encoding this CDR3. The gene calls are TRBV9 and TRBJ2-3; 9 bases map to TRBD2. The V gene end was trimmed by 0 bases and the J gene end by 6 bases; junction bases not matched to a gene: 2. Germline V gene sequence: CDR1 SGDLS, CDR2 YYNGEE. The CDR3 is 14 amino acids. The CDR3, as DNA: TGTGCCAGCAGCGTAGTCGGACTAGCGGATACGCAGTATTTT. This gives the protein CASSVVGLADTQYF.

Here the CDR3 reads CASRGIPPRGEKLFF. The DNA for the CDR3 is TGTGCCAGCAGAGGGATCCCCCCTAGGGGTGAAAAACTGTTTTTT. This rearrangement joins TRBV27 to TRBJ1-4, with D possibly TRBD1 on 5 matching bases. Between the trimmed V and J ends, which lost 6 bases and 7 bases, there was a span of 18 bases. The CDR3 loop spans 15 amino acids. Germline V gene sequence: CDR1 MNHEY, CDR2 SMNVEV (reference sequence).

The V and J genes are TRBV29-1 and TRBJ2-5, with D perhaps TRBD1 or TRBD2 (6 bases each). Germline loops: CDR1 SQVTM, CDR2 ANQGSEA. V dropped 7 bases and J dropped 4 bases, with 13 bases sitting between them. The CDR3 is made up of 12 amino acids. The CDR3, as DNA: TGCAGCGCCTTTAAGGGGGGAGAGACCCAGTACTTC. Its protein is CSAFKGGETQYF.

The CDR3 DNA sequence: TGTGCCAGCAGCTCAGGGTATGCGACTAATGAAAAACTGTTTTTT. It codes for CASSSGYATNEKLFF. The chain uses TRBV5-5 and TRBJ1-4; possible D gene TRBD1, 5 bases. V gave up 3 bases and J gave up 2 bases, with 11 bases separating them. The CDR3 totals 15 residues. CDR1 SGHKS and CDR2 YYEKEE come from the germline V gene (reference sequence).

CDR3 DNA: TGCGCCAGCAGTGACCAACGGGGAGCAAACACCGGGGAGCTGTTTTTT. The encoded protein is CASSDQRGANTGELFF. The rearrangement links TRBV10-1 to TRBJ2-2; TRBD2 is a possible D gene (5 bases). CDR3 size: 16 residues. V was shortened by 3 bases and J by 2 bases, with 13 bases between the two germline ends. Germline CDR1 WNHNN, CDR2 SYGVQD (reference sequence).

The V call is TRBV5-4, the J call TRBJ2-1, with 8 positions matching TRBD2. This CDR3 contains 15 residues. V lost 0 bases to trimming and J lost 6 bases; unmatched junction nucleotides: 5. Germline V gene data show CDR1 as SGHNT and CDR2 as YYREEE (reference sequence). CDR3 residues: CASSLALAGTNEQFF. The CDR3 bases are TGTGCCAGCAGCTTGGCATTAGCGGGGACCAATGAGCAGTTCTTC.

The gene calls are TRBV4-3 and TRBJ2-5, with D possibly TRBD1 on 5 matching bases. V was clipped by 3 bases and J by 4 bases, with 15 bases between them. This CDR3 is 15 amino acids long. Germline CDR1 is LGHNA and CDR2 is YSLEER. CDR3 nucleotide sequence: TGCGCCAGCAGCCAGACCCTCGACAGTGCAGAGACCCAGTACTTC. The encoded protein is CASSQTLDSAETQYF.

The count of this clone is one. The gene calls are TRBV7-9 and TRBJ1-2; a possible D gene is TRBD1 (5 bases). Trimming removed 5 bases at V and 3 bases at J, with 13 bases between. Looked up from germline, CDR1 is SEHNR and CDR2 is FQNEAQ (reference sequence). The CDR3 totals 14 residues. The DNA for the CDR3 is TGTGCCAGCAGCCCCCGGGACTGGGACTATGGCTACACCTTC. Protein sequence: CASSPRDWDYGYTF.

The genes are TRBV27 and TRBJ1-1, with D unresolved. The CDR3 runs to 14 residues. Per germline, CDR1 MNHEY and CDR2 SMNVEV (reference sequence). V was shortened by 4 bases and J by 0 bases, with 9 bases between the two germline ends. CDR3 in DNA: TGTGCCAGCAGTTCCGCAGGCTTGAACACTGAAGCTTTCTTT. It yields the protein CASSSAGLNTEAFF.

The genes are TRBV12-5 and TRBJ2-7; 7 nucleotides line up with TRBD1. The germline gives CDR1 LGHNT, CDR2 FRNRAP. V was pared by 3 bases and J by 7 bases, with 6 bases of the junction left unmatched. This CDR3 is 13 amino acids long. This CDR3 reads CASGFRQGVEQYF. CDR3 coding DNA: TGTGCTAGTGGTTTCCGACAGGGAGTGGAGCAGTACTTC.

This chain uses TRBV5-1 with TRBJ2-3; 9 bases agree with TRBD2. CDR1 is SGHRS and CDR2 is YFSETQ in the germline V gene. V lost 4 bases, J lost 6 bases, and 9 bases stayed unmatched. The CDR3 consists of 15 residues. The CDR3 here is CASSLSGGGIDTQYF. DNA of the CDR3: TGCGCCAGCAGCCTTAGCGGGGGAGGGATCGATACGCAGTATTTT.

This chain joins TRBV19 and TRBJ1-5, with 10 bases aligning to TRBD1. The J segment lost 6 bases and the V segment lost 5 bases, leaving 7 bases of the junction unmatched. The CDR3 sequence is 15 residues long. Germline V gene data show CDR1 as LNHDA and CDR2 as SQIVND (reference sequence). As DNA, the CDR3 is TGTGCCAGTAGTCCGATGACAGGGGGCACTCAGCCCCAGCATTTT. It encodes CASSPMTGGTQPQHF.

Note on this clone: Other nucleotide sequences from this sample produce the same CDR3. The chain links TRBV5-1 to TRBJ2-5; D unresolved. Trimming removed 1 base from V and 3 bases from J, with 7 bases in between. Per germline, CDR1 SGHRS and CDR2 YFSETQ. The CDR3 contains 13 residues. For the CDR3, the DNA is TGCGCCAGCAGCTTGCGGCAGGAAGAGACCCAGTACTTC. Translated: CASSLRQEETQYF.

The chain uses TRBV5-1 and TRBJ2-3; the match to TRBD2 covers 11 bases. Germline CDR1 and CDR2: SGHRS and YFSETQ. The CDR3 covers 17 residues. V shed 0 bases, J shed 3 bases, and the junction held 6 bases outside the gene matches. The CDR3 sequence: CASSLDPSGRRTDTQYF. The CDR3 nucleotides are TGCGCCAGCAGCTTGGACCCTAGCGGGAGGAGAACAGATACGCAGTATTTT.

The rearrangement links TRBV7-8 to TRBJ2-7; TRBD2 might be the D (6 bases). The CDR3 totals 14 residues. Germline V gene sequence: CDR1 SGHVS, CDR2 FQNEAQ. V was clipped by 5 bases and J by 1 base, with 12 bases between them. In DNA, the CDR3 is TGTGCCAGCAGCGCCCGGGACTGGTCCTACGAGCAGTACTTC. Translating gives CASSARDWSYEQYF.

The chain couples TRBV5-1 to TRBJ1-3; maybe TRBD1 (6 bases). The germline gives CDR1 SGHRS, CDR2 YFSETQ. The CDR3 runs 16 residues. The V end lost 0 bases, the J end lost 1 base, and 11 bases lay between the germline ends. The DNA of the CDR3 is TGCGCCAGCAGCTTGGGCCAAACAGGGTCTGGAAACACCATATATTTT. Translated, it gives CASSLGQTGSGNTIYF.

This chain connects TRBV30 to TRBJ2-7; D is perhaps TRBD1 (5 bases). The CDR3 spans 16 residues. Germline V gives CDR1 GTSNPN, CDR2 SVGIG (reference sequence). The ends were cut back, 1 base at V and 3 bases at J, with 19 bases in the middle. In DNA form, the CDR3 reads TGTGCCTGGAGTGGGCTAGGGGTACAGGCCAACTACGAGCAGTACTTC. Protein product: CAWSGLGVQANYEQYF. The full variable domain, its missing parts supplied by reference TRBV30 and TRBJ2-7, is SQTIHQWPATLVQPVGSPLSLECTVEGTSNPNLYWYRQAAGRGLQLLFYSVGIGQISSEVPQNLSASRPQDRQFILSSKKLLLSDSGFYLCAWSGLGVQANYEQYFGPGTRLTVT.

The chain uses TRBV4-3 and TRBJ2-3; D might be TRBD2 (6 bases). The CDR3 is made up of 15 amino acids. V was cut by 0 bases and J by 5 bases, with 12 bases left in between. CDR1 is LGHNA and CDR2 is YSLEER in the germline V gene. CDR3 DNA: TGCGCCAGCAGCCAAGACTGGAGGGCCATAGATACGCAGTATTTT. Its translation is CASSQDWRAIDTQYF.